These 20 T cell receptor beta chains were all obtained from the same sample, sequenced in a study of cytomegalovirus exposure and HLA in healthy donors. Vbeta (60) and Jbeta (13) primers were used in the PCR. Repertoires were generated with immunoSEQ multiplex PCR, while TCRdb's copy carries only in-frame clones and drops some. Of 240,000 or so clones in the sample, approximately 81% are singletons; the top ten hold less than 8.5%. Sequencing was done on a sample of PBMCs. All receptors derive from a woman aged 55-69 years in good health and CMV-seropositive.

The CDR3 is CASIRQGSNTEAFF. DNA for the CDR3: TGTGCCAGCATACGACAGGGCTCAAACACTGAAGCTTTCTTT. V usage is TRBV6-1 and J usage is TRBJ1-1; 7 bases align to TRBD1. This CDR3 contains 14 residues. V dropped 7 bases and J dropped 2; count of bases not matched to a gene: 7. CDR1 and CDR2 from the germline V gene are MNHNS and SASEGT.

The chain links TRBV28 to TRBJ2-5; 8 nucleotides match TRBD2. J lost 2 bases, V lost 3 bases, and 14 bases had no gene match. Germline assignment: CDR1 MDHEN and CDR2 SYDVKM. The CDR3 has 18 amino acids. CDR3 sequence reads: CASSLWLSGTSTQETQYF. For the CDR3, the DNA is TGTGCCAGCAGTTTGTGGCTCTCCGGGACTAGTACTCAAGAGACCCAGTACTTC. The variable domain in full, with the rest retrieved from reference TRBV28 and TRBJ2-5, is DVKVTQSSRYLVKRTGEKVFLECVQDMDHENMFWYRQDPGLGLRLIYFSYDVKMKEKGDIPEGYSVSREKKERFSLILESASTNQTSMYLCASSLWLSGTSTQETQYFGPGTRLLVL.

The V and J genes are TRBV5-1 and TRBJ1-2; possibly TRBD1 for D (6 bases). V dropped 4 bases and J dropped 7 bases, with 11 bases sitting between them. The CDR3 runs 12 residues. Per germline, CDR1 SGHRS and CDR2 YFSETQ. The CDR3 here is CASSPMGAGYTF. The CDR3 DNA is TGCGCCAGCAGCCCGATGGGGGCTGGCTACACCTTC.

This clone has more than one count but fewer than ten. V and J are TRBV4-2 and TRBJ2-7; 8 bases match TRBD2. Germline V gene sequence: CDR1 LGHNA, CDR2 YNFKEQ. J lost 6 bases, V lost 0 bases, and 10 bases had no gene match. The CDR3 has 16 residues. In nucleotides, the CDR3 is TGTGCCAGCAGCCAAGATAGTAAAGCGGGAGCAACCGAGCAGTACTTC. It yields the protein CASSQDSKAGATEQYF.

The chain employs TRBV7-8 and TRBJ2-1; TRBD2 matches at 11 bases. With V trimmed by 2 bases and J by 4 bases, 7 bases remained unmatched. The CDR3 is 17 residues long. Germline CDR1 reads SGHVS; CDR2 reads FQNEAQ. CDR3 sequence reads: CASSLSRGTSGYNEQFF. The CDR3 region has the DNA TGTGCCAGCAGCTTATCAAGAGGGACTAGCGGATACAATGAGCAGTTCTTC.

V is TRBV9 and J is TRBJ1-5, with TRBD1 matching 8 bases. The CDR3 is 14 residues long. Germline CDR1 and CDR2: SGDLS and YYNGEE. Trimming removed 2 bases from V and 6 bases from J; junction bases left unmatched: 4. The CDR3 DNA sequence: TGTGCCAGCAGCGTGGGACAGGCTGGTCAGCCCCAGCATTTT. Translated, it gives CASSVGQAGQPQHF.

The CDR3 sequence: CASSPGTSGYEQYF. In nucleotides, the CDR3 is TGTGCCAGCAGTCCGGGGACTAGCGGCTACGAGCAGTACTTC. The chain joins TRBV27 to TRBJ2-7; 11 nucleotides line up with TRBD2. Losses at the gene ends were 5 bases for V and 3 bases for J; bases not matched to a gene: 3. Germline V lookup: CDR1 MNHEY, CDR2 SMNVEV (reference sequence). The CDR3 consists of 14 residues.

V usage is TRBV2 and J usage is TRBJ2-3; TRBD1 matches at 8 bases. V dropped 6 bases and J dropped 2; count of bases not matched to a gene: 4. This CDR3 has 14 amino acids. Germline CDR1 and CDR2: SNHLY and FYNNEI. CDR3 loop: CASSGTGATDTQYF. CDR3 bases: TGTGCCAGCAGCGGGACAGGAGCCACAGATACGCAGTATTTT.

The J gene is TRBJ1-1, the V gene TRBV19; 7 bases align to TRBD1. From germline, CDR1 is LNHDA and CDR2 SQIVND (reference sequence). The CDR3 has 16 amino acids. The trim removed 2 bases at V and 5 bases at J, leaving 11 bases unmatched. CDR3 in amino acids: CASSINSGTAMTEAFF. As DNA, the CDR3 is TGTGCCAGTAGTATAAATTCCGGGACAGCTATGACTGAAGCTTTCTTT.

V usage is TRBV29-1 and J usage is TRBJ1-2; TRBD1 might be the D (5 bases). The length of the CDR3 is 10 residues. CDR1 is SQVTM and CDR2 is ANQGSEA in the germline V gene. V was clipped by 5 bases and J by 14 bases, with 15 bases between them. CDR3 nucleotides: TGCAGCGTTATGCCGGGCCAGGGAACCTTC. Its protein product is CSVMPGQGTF.

The chain links TRBV4-1 to TRBJ2-7, with D perhaps TRBD1 (6 bases). Deletions cut 0 bases from V and 2 bases from J, with 14 bases between. The length of the CDR3 is 16 residues. Germline CDR1 MGHRA, CDR2 YSYEKL. The CDR3 reads CASSQDGRRGTYEQYF. CDR3 DNA sequence: TGCGCCAGCAGCCAAGATGGGCGCAGGGGAACCTACGAGCAGTACTTC.

This clone appeared once. V is TRBV6-1 and J is TRBJ2-7; the D gene is possibly TRBD2 (6 bases). Between the trimmed V and J ends, which lost 3 bases and 4 bases, there was a span of 13 bases. CDR3 length: 14 amino acids. CDR1 is MNHNS and CDR2 is SASEGT in the germline V gene. CDR3 in amino acids: CASSEGGLIYEQYF. The CDR3 DNA is TGTGCCAGCAGTGAGGGAGGCTTGATTTACGAGCAGTACTTC.

On this clone itself: The sample carries other DNA sequences with the same CDR3. The chain carries TRBV5-1 and TRBJ2-2; D perhaps matches TRBD2 (6 bases). The germline gives CDR1 SGHRS, CDR2 YFSETQ. The CDR3 is 15 amino acids. Deletions cut 0 bases from V and 2 bases from J, with 8 bases between. The CDR3 loop is CASSLGGTNTGELFF. For the CDR3, the DNA is TGCGCCAGCAGCTTGGGCGGGACTAACACCGGGGAGCTGTTTTTT.

The rearrangement joins TRBV7-3 to TRBJ2-7; TRBD1 might be the D (6 bases). The germline CDR1 and CDR2 sequences are SGHTA and FQGTGA. V lost 5 bases to trimming and J lost 1 base, with 12 bases between them. The CDR3 covers 14 residues. Here the CDR3 reads CASSPRTESYEQYF. The DNA of the CDR3 is TGTGCCAGCAGCCCCCGGACAGAATCCTACGAGCAGTACTTC. The whole variable domain, remainder taken from reference TRBV7-3 and TRBJ2-7, is GAGVSQTPSNKVTEKGKYVELRCDPISGHTALYWYRQSLGQGPEFLIYFQGTGAADDSGLPNDRFFAVRPEGSVSTLKIQRTERGDSAVYLCASSPRTESYEQYFGPGTRLTVT.

The chain employs TRBV6-1 and TRBJ2-3, with D unclear. Per germline, CDR1 MNHNS and CDR2 SASEGT. Trimming left V 5 bases short and J 5 bases short, with 14 bases between. The CDR3 extends over 14 amino acids. CDR3 sequence (DNA): TGTGCCAGCAGTCAACAGTTTCTCCAAGATACGCAGTATTTT. Its protein product is CASSQQFLQDTQYF.

This chain uses TRBV21-1 with TRBJ2-5; the D call TRBD2 from the table was never checked on the DNA. TRBV21-1 is tagged as a pseudogene. The CDR3 covers 16 residues. The CDR3 sequence: CASSQDGVRDVGTQYF. The CDR3 DNA follows: TGTGCCAGCAGCCAGGACGGCGTACGGGATGTGGGGACCCAGTACTTC.

The rearrangement joins TRBV27 to TRBJ1-4; 7 bases fit TRBD1. Germline V gene lookup returns CDR1 MNHEY and CDR2 SMNVEV (reference sequence). The CDR3 length is 18 residues. The V and J ends lost 5 bases and 0 bases, in that order; junction bases with no gene match: 12. The CDR3 protein is CASSRTGIRLPTNEKLFF. The CDR3 DNA reads TGTGCCAGCAGTAGGACAGGAATTCGGCTGCCAACTAATGAAAAACTGTTTTTT.

The rearrangement joins TRBV19 to TRBJ2-7; weak D call: TRBD2 (6 bases). The CDR3 totals 14 residues. Germline loops: CDR1 LNHDA, CDR2 SQIVND (reference sequence). Trimming took 5 bases from V and 7 from J, leaving 18 bases between them. CDR3 nucleotides: TGTGCCAGTAGTGCACCGGGACTCCGGCGGGAGCAGTACTTC. Residues: CASSAPGLRREQYF.

This chain connects TRBV2 to TRBJ2-1; D remains ambiguous. The length of the CDR3 is 11 residues. The V end lost 3 bases, the J end lost 7 bases, and 4 bases lay between the germline ends. Germline values: CDR1 SNHLY, CDR2 FYNNEI. The CDR3 region is CASSDENEQFF. CDR3 nucleotide sequence: TGTGCCAGCAGTGACGAGAATGAGCAGTTCTTC.

V is TRBV18 and J is TRBJ1-1; 8 bases fit TRBD1. Germline V gene lookup returns CDR1 KGHSH and CDR2 LQKENI. With 0 bases clipped from V and 6 bases from J, the junction kept 6 bases outside the gene matches. The CDR3 contains 15 residues. The CDR3 sequence is CASSPPDRGDAEAFF. The CDR3 region has the DNA TGTGCCAGCTCACCACCCGACAGGGGAGACGCTGAAGCTTTCTTT. Variable domain in full (rest from reference TRBV18 and TRBJ1-1): NAGVMQNPRHLVRRRGQEARLRCSPMKGHSHVYWYRQLPEEGLKFMVYLQKENIIDESGMPKERFSAEFPKEGPSILRIQQVVRGDSAAYFCASSPPDRGDAEAFFGQGTRLTVV.